These T cell receptor beta chains were read from a single sample in a study of blood T cell repertoires in COVID-19. Produced via immunoSEQ multiplex PCR; TCRdb's table is partial and in-frame only. This table has 39,000 or so clones, around 81% appearing once. The sample comprised peripheral blood. The source of these receptors is a man aged 35 to 55 with active or convalescent COVID-19. Both conserved end residues are trimmed from each CDR3. The order of the fields is V gene, J gene, CDR3 protein.

V gene: TRBV4-1
J gene: TRBJ1-2
CDR3 protein: ASSQDLIYGYT

V gene: TRBV9
J gene: TRBJ2-7
CDR3 protein: ASSANSGGISYEQY

V gene: TRBV29-1
J gene: TRBJ2-7
CDR3 protein: SVGLADRYEQY

V gene: TRBV7-6
J gene: TRBJ1-4
CDR3 protein: ASSEGQGKVEKLF

V gene: TRBV29-1
J gene: TRBJ1-2
CDR3 protein: SVEGDGYGYT

V gene: TRBV5-1
J gene: TRBJ1-1
CDR3 protein: ASSLARINGQNTEAF

V gene: TRBV3-1/TRBV3-2
J gene: TRBJ2-1
CDR3 protein: ASSQIAGAGSYNEQF

V gene: TRBV5-1
J gene: TRBJ2-2
CDR3 protein: ASHYDGGTGELF

V gene: TRBV24-1
J gene: TRBJ2-6
CDR3 protein: ATSGHKANVLT

V gene: TRBV29-1
J gene: TRBJ1-2
CDR3 protein: SVRQGANYGYT

V gene: TRBV7-2
J gene: TRBJ2-1
CDR3 protein: ASSRSGGGREQF

V gene: TRBV20-1
J gene: TRBJ1-2
CDR3 protein: SAPDIYGYT

V gene: TRBV27
J gene: TRBJ1-2
CDR3 protein: ASSRTGGGYGYT

V gene: TRBV29-1
J gene: TRBJ2-2
CDR3 protein: SVEVQGANTGELF

V gene: TRBV5-1
J gene: TRBJ2-2
CDR3 protein: ASSPTAAGLNTGELF

V gene: TRBV7-2
J gene: TRBJ2-7
CDR3 protein: ASSPYRDKPYEQY

V gene: TRBV6-5
J gene: TRBJ2-7
CDR3 protein: ASSRDTQSSYEQY

V gene: TRBV19
J gene: TRBJ2-5
CDR3 protein: ASSPTGGGLYQETQY

V gene: TRBV14
J gene: TRBJ1-2
CDR3 protein: ASSLGGQSDYGYT

V gene: TRBV2
J gene: TRBJ1-1
CDR3 protein: ASRPTGGVNTEAF

V gene: TRBV5-4
J gene: TRBJ1-5
CDR3 protein: ASSFGGSSNQPQH

V gene: TRBV10-2
J gene: TRBJ2-7
CDR3 protein: AIGQGAYEQY

V gene: TRBV7-9
J gene: TRBJ1-4
CDR3 protein: ASSLEAGLGEKLF

V gene: TRBV5-1
J gene: TRBJ1-1
CDR3 protein: ASSLDSLVTEAF

V gene: TRBV5-1
J gene: TRBJ1-4
CDR3 protein: ASSSWGGNEKLF

V gene: TRBV5-1
J gene: TRBJ2-7
CDR3 protein: ASSLSGSVYEQY

V gene: TRBV7-6
J gene: TRBJ2-3
CDR3 protein: ASSPVGAALSTDTQY

V gene: TRBV2
J gene: TRBJ1-6
CDR3 protein: ASSGEGHDNSPLH

V gene: TRBV18
J gene: TRBJ2-3
CDR3 protein: ASSPAGVSTDTQY

V gene: TRBV30
J gene: TRBJ1-6
CDR3 protein: AWRGLPGSPLH

V gene: TRBV29-1
J gene: TRBJ1-2
CDR3 protein: SVEGGGESSLLGGYT

V gene: TRBV29-1
J gene: TRBJ1-1
CDR3 protein: SVGDRRKTEAF

V gene: TRBV13
J gene: TRBJ2-6
CDR3 protein: ASSLGYMYELQGATGANVLT

V gene: TRBV7-2
J gene: TRBJ2-7
CDR3 protein: ASSLGGGISYEQY

V gene: TRBV29-1
J gene: TRBJ2-2
CDR3 protein: SVDGLAGELF

V gene: TRBV7-3
J gene: TRBJ2-1
CDR3 protein: ASSLTAPGLAGHEQF

V gene: TRBV19
J gene: TRBJ2-1
CDR3 protein: ASSWTGGSYNEQF

V gene: TRBV11-2
J gene: TRBJ2-3
CDR3 protein: ASSVPRGFADTQY

V gene: TRBV2
J gene: TRBJ2-1
CDR3 protein: ASSGTSGPYNEQF

V gene: TRBV19
J gene: TRBJ1-5
CDR3 protein: ASSIAPAGQYSNQPQH

V gene: TRBV6-1
J gene: TRBJ2-1
CDR3 protein: ASSEATSGRETHNEQF

V gene: TRBV6-4
J gene: TRBJ1-2
CDR3 protein: ASSDRGYGYT

V gene: TRBV9
J gene: TRBJ1-2
CDR3 protein: ASTSGQGGNGYT

V gene: TRBV2
J gene: TRBJ1-2
CDR3 protein: ASSLDRGFYGYT

V gene: TRBV27
J gene: TRBJ1-6
CDR3 protein: ASSFSNSPLH

V gene: TRBV11-3
J gene: TRBJ2-7
CDR3 protein: ASSPGRDRVDLSYEQY